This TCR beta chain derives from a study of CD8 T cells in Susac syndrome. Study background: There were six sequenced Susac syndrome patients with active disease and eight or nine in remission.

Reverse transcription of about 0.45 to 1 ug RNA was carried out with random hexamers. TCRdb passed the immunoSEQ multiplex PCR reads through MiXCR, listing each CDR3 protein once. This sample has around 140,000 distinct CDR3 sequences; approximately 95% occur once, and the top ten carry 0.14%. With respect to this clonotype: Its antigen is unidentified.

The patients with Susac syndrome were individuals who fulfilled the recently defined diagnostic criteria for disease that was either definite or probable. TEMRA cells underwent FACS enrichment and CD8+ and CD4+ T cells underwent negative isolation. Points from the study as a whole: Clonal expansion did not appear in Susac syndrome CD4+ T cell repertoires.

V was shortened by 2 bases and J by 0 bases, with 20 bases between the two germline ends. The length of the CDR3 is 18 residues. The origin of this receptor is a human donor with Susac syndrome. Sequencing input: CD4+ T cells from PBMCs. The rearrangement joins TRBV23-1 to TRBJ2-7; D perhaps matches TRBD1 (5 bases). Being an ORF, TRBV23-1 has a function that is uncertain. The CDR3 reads CASSQANAGPPFSYEQYF. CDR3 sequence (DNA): TGCGCCAGCAGTCAAGCGAACGCAGGGCCTCCGTTCTCCTACGAGCAGTACTTC.